Listed below are T cell receptor beta chains from one sample, sequenced in a study of T cell responses to AZD1222 COVID-19 vaccine. Assay used: immunoSEQ multiplex PCR; TCRdb lists only in-frame clones, some missing. The repertoire holds about 76,000 clones, with roughly 90% as singletons. The sample consisted of peripheral blood, taken on day 0 of AZD1222 vaccination. Source of these receptors: an adult in good health. The CDR3 runs from the conserved cysteine through the conserved F or W. Fields, in order: clone size, D gene, J gene, V gene, CDR3 DNA, CDR3 protein. The D gene is left open where the match is weak. Size values are once, few and many counts, or a class for expanded clones, and some rows have none.

>NA|TRBD2|TRBJ2-1|TRBV7-9
TGTGCCAGCAGGTCTAGCGGCGATGAGCAGTTCTTC
CASRSSGDEQFF
>NA|TRBD1|TRBJ1-4|TRBV7-6
TGTGCCAGCAGCCGAACAGGGGTACCTAATGAAAAACTGTTTTTT
CASSRTGVPNEKLFF
>NA|NA|TRBJ1-1|TRBV13
TGTGCCAGCAGCTTAGTTTGGTCATTTGAAGCTTTCTTT
CASSLVWSFEAFF
>NA|NA|TRBJ1-4|TRBV11-3
TGTGCCAGCAGCTTAGTAACAGGCTCGGGTGGTGAAAAACTGTTTTTT
CASSLVTGSGGEKLFF
>NA|NA|TRBJ2-5|TRBV30
TGTGCCTGGCGCCCCCCCTACTTCACCCCTGCGGAGACCCAGTACTTC
CAWRPPYFTPAETQYF
>once|NA|TRBJ1-1|TRBV27
TGTGCCACCCTACCAAACCGGGACGGGGAAGCTTTCTTT
CATLPNRDGEAFF
>NA|NA|TRBJ1-1|TRBV19
TGTGCCAGTAGTACTGGGATCTACACTGAAGCTTTCTTT
CASSTGIYTEAFF
>NA|NA|TRBJ1-1|TRBV3-1/TRBV3-2
TGTGCCAGCAGCCCGGCCGACCTGAACACTGAAGCTTTCTTT
CASSPADLNTEAFF
>NA|NA|TRBJ1-6|TRBV11-3
TGTGCCAGCAGCGGGGGAGCCTACGAGAGTTCACCCCTCCACTTT
CASSGGAYESSPLHF
>NA|NA|TRBJ1-1|TRBV18
TGTGCCAGCTCACCACTAAATACAGATAACAGGGCTTTCTTT
CASSPLNTDNRAFF
>few|TRBD1|TRBJ2-7|TRBV7-6
TGTGCCAGCAGCCGTCGGACAGGGGGCGTTTACGAGCAGTACTTC
CASSRRTGGVYEQYF
>NA|NA|TRBJ2-7|TRBV3-1/TRBV3-2
TGTGCCAGCAGCTCAGCTCCTTCCCACCAGACGACTAGCGAGCAGTACTTC
CASSSAPSHQTTSEQYF
>few|TRBD1|TRBJ2-3|TRBV30
TGTGCCTGGAGCGTAGGACAGGTAACAGATACGCAGTATTTT
CAWSVGQVTDTQYF
>few|NA|TRBJ2-4|TRBV29-1
TGCAGCGTTGCGGTGGCTACAGGGGGGGACATTCAGTACTTC
CSVAVATGGDIQYF
>NA|NA|TRBJ1-2|TRBV7-2
TGTGCCAGCAGCTTAGCCGGGAGATTGATGCGCTACACCTTC
CASSLAGRLMRYTF
>NA|TRBD1|TRBJ1-1|TRBV6-6
TGTGCCAGCAAGGACAGGGAAGGGGTAAACACTGAAGCTTTCTTT
CASKDREGVNTEAFF
>NA|NA|TRBJ1-5|TRBV2
TGTGCCAGCAGTAGAGGAGAGTATAGCAATCAGCCCCAGCATTTT
CASSRGEYSNQPQHF
>NA|NA|TRBJ1-4|TRBV4-3
TGCGCCAGCAGCCAAGAGCTAGCAACTAATGAAAAACTGTTTTTT
CASSQELATNEKLFF
>NA|TRBD1|TRBJ2-7|TRBV5-6
TGTGCCAGCAGCAGCGACAGGGGGCACTACGAGCAGTACTTC
CASSSDRGHYEQYF
>NA|TRBD1|TRBJ2-2|TRBV5-1
TGCGCCAGCAGCTTGAATGGACAGGGGAACACCGGGGAGCTGTTTTTT
CASSLNGQGNTGELFF
>NA|NA|TRBJ1-2|TRBV19
TGTGCCAGTAGTAGAGTCCCGGGACACGGCGGCTACACCTTC
CASSRVPGHGGYTF
>NA|TRBD2|TRBJ2-1|TRBV7-8
TGTGCCAGCAGCCTCCCGAGCGGGACTAGCGGGAGTTCATCCTACAATGAGCAGTTCTTC
CASSLPSGTSGSSSYNEQFF
>NA|NA|TRBJ2-7|TRBV7-8
TGTGCCAGCAGCTTAGGACTCGCCGGCGAGCAGTACTTC
CASSLGLAGEQYF
>NA|NA|TRBJ1-3|TRBV28
TGTGCCAGCGGGCCCCACTCATCTGGAAACACCATATATTTT
CASGPHSSGNTIYF
>once|NA|TRBJ2-5|TRBV19
TGTGCCAGTAGCTCGCAACCTAGCTCCCAAGAGACCCAGTACTTC
CASSSQPSSQETQYF
>NA|NA|TRBJ1-5|TRBV5-1
TGCGCCAGCTGTCCCGACGGGGATTCCAATCAGCCCCAGCATTTT
CASCPDGDSNQPQHF
>NA|NA|TRBJ2-1|TRBV4-2
TGTGCCAGCAGCCTACGGTTTGGGGATGAGCAGTTCTTC
CASSLRFGDEQFF
>NA|TRBD2|TRBJ2-1|TRBV2
TGTGCCAGCAGTGAAAGGACTAGTCCCAATGAGCAGTTCTTC
CASSERTSPNEQFF
>NA|NA|TRBJ2-1|TRBV29-1
TGCAGCGTCGGTTCCCAAGGCGGCTACAATGAGCAGTTCTTC
CSVGSQGGYNEQFF
>NA|NA|TRBJ1-3|TRBV9
TGTGCCAGCAGCGGCGGAAACACCATATATTTT
CASSGGNTIYF
>NA|NA|TRBJ1-5|TRBV10-3
TGTGCCATCTCTGCGAGTTATAATCAGCCCCAGCATTTT
CAISASYNQPQHF
>NA|NA|TRBJ1-1|TRBV7-9
TGTGCCAGCAGCTTAGTAAGGCAGGGAGGAGCTTTCTTT
CASSLVRQGGAFF
>NA|NA|TRBJ2-3|TRBV5-4
TGTGCCAGCAGTGGGGACCCTCCAGCAGATACGCAGTATTTT
CASSGDPPADTQYF
>NA|NA|TRBJ1-2|TRBV4-1
TGCGCCAGCAGCCAAGTCCCTACAGGGTATGGCTACACCTTC
CASSQVPTGYGYTF
>NA|TRBD1|TRBJ1-6|TRBV2
TGTGCCAGCAGCTTGACAGGGGGTCCCCTCCACTTT
CASSLTGGPLHF
>NA|NA|TRBJ1-4|TRBV11-3
TGTGCCAGCAGCTTCAGTGGGACTAATGAAAAACTGTTTTTT
CASSFSGTNEKLFF
>NA|NA|TRBJ2-7|TRBV30
TGTGCCTGGAGTATTAGACAGGCTCTCTCCTACGAGCAGTACTTC
CAWSIRQALSYEQYF
>NA|NA|TRBJ2-3|TRBV29-1
TGCAGCGTTGGGGGAGCTACAGGGAAAGGCACAGATACGCAGTATTTT
CSVGGATGKGTDTQYF
>NA|TRBD2|TRBJ2-7|TRBV27
TGTGCCAGCAGTTTAGGGGGGGAAAATAGGCCCTACGAGCAGTACTTC
CASSLGGENRPYEQYF
>once|NA|TRBJ2-5|TRBV14
TGTGCCAGCAGCCTAGGGACATCCCAAGAGACCCAGTACTTC
CASSLGTSQETQYF
>NA|NA|TRBJ2-2|TRBV11-2
TGTGCCAGCAGCATTTACACCGGGGAGCTGTTTTTT
CASSIYTGELFF
>NA|TRBD1|TRBJ2-1|TRBV7-3
TGTGCCAGCAGCACGACAGGGTCTGGGCAGTTCTTC
CASSTTGSGQFF
>NA|NA|TRBJ1-4|TRBV7-5
TGTGCCAGAAGCTCCGCGGAAGGGGCCCCCCTGCAACGACAGGGGACTAATGAAAAACTGTTTTTT
CARSSAEGAPLQRQGTNEKLFF
>NA|NA|TRBJ1-6|TRBV4-3
TGCGCCAGCAGAACAGGGAATTCACCCCTCCACTTT
CASRTGNSPLHF
>NA|TRBD2|TRBJ2-2|TRBV6-1
TGTGCCAGCAGTGGACCCGGGACTAGCGTGAACACCGGGGAGCTGTTTTTT
CASSGPGTSVNTGELFF